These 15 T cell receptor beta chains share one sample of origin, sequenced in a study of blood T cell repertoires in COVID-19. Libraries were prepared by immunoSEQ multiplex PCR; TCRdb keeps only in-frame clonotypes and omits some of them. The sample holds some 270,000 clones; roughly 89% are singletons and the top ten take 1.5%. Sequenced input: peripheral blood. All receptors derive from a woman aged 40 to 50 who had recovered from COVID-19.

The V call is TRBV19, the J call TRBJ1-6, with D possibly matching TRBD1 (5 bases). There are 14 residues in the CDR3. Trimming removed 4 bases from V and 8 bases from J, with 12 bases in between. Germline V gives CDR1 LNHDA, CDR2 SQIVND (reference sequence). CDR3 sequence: CASSTTVYDSPLHF. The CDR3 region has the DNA TGTGCCAGTAGTACGACAGTATATGATTCACCCCTCCACTTT.

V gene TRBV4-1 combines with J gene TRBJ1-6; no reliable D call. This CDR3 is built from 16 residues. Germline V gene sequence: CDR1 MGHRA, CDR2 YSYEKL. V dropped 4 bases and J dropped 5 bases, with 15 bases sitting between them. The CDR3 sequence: CASSLHPRGDNSPLHF. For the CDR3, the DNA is TGCGCCAGCAGCCTCCACCCCCGGGGAGATAATTCACCCCTCCACTTT.

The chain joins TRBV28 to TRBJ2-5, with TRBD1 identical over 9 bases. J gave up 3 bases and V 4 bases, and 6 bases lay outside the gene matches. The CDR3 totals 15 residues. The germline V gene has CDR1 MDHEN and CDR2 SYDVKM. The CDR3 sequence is CASSSAGQGEETQYF. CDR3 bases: TGTGCCAGCAGTTCCGCGGGACAGGGTGAAGAGACCCAGTACTTC.

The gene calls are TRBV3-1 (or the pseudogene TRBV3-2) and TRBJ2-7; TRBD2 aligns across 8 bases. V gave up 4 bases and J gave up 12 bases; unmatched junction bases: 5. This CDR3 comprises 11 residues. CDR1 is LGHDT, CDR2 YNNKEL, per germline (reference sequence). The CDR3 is CASSLAGGLYF. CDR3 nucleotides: TGTGCCAGCAGCCTCGCGGGGGGTTTGTACTTC.

CDR3 DNA: TGTGCCAGCAACCCCGGGGGGCGACCCTACGAGCAGTACTTC. Its protein product is CASNPGGRPYEQYF. J is TRBJ2-7 and V is TRBV28, with D possibly being TRBD2 (7 bases). Germline CDR1 reads MDHEN; CDR2 reads SYDVKM. The CDR3 runs 14 residues. The V and J ends lost 7 bases and 2 bases respectively, with 15 bases between them.

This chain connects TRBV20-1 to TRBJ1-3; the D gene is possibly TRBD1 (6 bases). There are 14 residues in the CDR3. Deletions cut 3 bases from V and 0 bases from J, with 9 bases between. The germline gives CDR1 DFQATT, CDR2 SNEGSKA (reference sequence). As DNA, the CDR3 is TGCAGTGCTAGTAGGGGGACCTCTGGAAACACCATATATTTT. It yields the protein CSASRGTSGNTIYF.

CDR3 region: CASSFSGSEQYF. CDR3 nucleotide sequence: TGCGCCAGCAGTTTTTCAGGTTCCGAGCAGTACTTC. The rearrangement links TRBV10-1 to TRBJ2-7, with D uncertain. Germline values: CDR1 WNHNN, CDR2 SYGVQD (reference sequence). This CDR3 has 12 amino acids. V lost 5 bases and J lost 6, with 11 bases in between.

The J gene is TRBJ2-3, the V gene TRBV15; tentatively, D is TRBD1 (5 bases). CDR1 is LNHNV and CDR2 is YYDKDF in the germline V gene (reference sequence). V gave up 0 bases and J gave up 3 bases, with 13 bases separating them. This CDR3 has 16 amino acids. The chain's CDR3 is CATSRDRNSGTDTQYF. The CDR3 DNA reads TGTGCCACCAGCAGAGATAGGAATTCAGGGACAGATACGCAGTATTTT.

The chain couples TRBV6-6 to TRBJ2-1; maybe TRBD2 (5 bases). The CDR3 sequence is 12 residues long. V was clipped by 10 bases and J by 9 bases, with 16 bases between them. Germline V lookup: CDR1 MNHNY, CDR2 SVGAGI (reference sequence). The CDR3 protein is CATSLRESEQFF. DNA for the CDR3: TGTGCCACCAGCCTGAGGGAGTCTGAGCAGTTCTTC.

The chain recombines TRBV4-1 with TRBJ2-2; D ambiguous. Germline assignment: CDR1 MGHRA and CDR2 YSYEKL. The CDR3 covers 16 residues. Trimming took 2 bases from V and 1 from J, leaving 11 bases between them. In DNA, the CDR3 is TGCGCCAGCAGCCAAATGAACCTAGTGAACACCGGGGAGCTGTTTTTT. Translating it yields CASSQMNLVNTGELFF.

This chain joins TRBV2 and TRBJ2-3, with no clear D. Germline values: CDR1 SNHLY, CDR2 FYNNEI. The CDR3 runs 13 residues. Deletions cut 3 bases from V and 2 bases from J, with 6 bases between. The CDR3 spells CASSDRSTDTQYF. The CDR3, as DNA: TGTGCCAGCAGTGACAGGTCCACAGATACGCAGTATTTT.

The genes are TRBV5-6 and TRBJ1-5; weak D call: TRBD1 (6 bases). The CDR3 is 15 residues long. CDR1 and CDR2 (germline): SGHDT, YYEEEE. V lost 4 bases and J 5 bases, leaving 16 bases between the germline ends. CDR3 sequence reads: CASSRWGRGHQPQHF. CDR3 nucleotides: TGTGCCAGCAGCCGGTGGGGCAGGGGACATCAGCCCCAGCATTTT.

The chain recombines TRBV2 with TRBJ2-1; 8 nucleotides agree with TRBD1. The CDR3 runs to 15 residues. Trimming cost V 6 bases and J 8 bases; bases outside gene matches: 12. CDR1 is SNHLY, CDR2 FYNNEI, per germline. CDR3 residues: CASSLGQGELYEQFF. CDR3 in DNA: TGTGCCAGCAGCCTTGGACAGGGTGAACTCTATGAGCAGTTCTTC.

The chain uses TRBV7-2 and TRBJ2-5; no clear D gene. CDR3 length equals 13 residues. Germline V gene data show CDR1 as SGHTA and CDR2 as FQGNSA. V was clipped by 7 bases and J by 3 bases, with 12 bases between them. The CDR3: CASTLSQKETQYF. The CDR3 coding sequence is TGTGCCAGCACGCTTAGCCAAAAAGAGACCCAGTACTTC.

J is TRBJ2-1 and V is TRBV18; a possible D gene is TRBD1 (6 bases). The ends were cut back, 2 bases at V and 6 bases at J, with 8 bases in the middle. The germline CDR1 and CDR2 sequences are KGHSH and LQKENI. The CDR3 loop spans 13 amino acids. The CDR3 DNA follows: TGTGCCAGCTCACCAGGACAGATCAATGAGCAGTTCTTC. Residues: CASSPGQINEQFF.